A single sample gave rise to the 14 T cell receptor beta chains below, sequenced in a study of response to subunit inactivated influenza vaccine. TCRdb reprocessed the RT-PCR reads via MiXCR and lists one record per CDR3 protein. Of 500,000 to 600,000 distinct CDR3 sequences listed, 16% are singletons. The source material was CD4+ T cells sorted from PBMCs, sampled around 25 months after vaccination. The receptors derive from a man aged 50-75 years who received an inactivated influenza vaccine.

This clonotype has more than one count but fewer than ten. The rearrangement uses TRBV5-1 and TRBJ2-7, with 12 bases fitting TRBD1. The CDR3 sequence is 14 residues long. The V gene's germline CDR1 is SGHRS and CDR2 YFSETQ. After removal of 3 bases from V and 5 bases from J, the junction contained 3 bases not matched to a gene. The CDR3 coding sequence is TGCGCCAGCAGCTACGGGACAGGGGGCAACGAGCAGTACTTC. This translates into CASSYGTGGNEQYF.

This clonotype was seen a few times. The chain joins TRBV7-2 to TRBJ1-5, with no clear D. V was clipped by 5 bases and J by 6 bases, with 11 bases between them. The CDR3 sequence is 13 residues long. The germline V gene encodes CDR1 SGHTA and CDR2 FQGNSA. The CDR3 DNA follows: TGTGCCAGCAGCCCCCAGTGGCCTCAGCCCCAGCATTTT. This codes for CASSPQWPQPQHF.

This clonotype showed up just a few times. The gene calls are TRBV6-2 or TRBV6-3 and TRBJ2-7; 8 bases agree with TRBD2. The CDR3 is 14 amino acids. Trimming removed 5 bases from V and 5 bases from J; junction bases left unmatched: 8. CDR1 MNHEY and CDR2 SVGEGT come from the germline V gene. Here the CDR3 reads CASSRTGGIHEQYF. The CDR3 bases are TGTGCCAGCAGTCGGACGGGAGGGATCCACGAGCAGTACTTC.

This clonotype has just a few counts. This chain uses TRBV20-1 with TRBJ2-2; TRBD2 matches 13 bases. The CDR3 sequence is 19 residues long. CDR1 and CDR2 from the germline V gene are DFQATT and SNEGSKA (reference sequence). V dropped 3 bases and J dropped 0; count of bases not matched to a gene: 10. CDR3 sequence: CSASPPGLAGLANTGELFF. The CDR3 DNA reads TGCAGTGCTAGCCCGCCGGGACTAGCGGGGTTGGCGAACACCGGGGAGCTGTTTTTT.

Many counts were recorded for this clonotype. The rearrangement links TRBV12-3 or TRBV12-4 to TRBJ2-7; 7 bases match TRBD1. V lost 3 bases to trimming and J lost 2 bases; unmatched junction nucleotides: 4. The CDR3 is 14 residues long. The CDR3 is CASSFSGGAYEQYF. CDR3 sequence (DNA): TGTGCCAGCAGTTTCTCAGGGGGTGCCTACGAGCAGTACTTC.

The chain links TRBV28 to TRBJ1-1; D remains ambiguous. CDR1 MDHEN and CDR2 SYDVKM come from the germline V gene. V lost 6 bases and J 0 bases, leaving 14 bases between the germline ends. The CDR3 length is 15 residues. The CDR3 nucleotides are TGTGCCAGCAGCAAGACCACGACGGTGAACACTGAAGCTTTCTTT. Its translation: CASSKTTTVNTEAFF.

This clonotype has a count of ten or more. V and J are TRBV6-2 or TRBV6-3 and TRBJ2-2; tentatively, D is TRBD2 (5 bases). The CDR3 runs 15 residues. CDR1 is MNHEY and CDR2 is SVGEGT in the germline V gene. The V end was cut by 2 bases, the J end by 1 base, with 8 bases between. CDR3 sequence reads: CASSYSGLNTGELFF. The CDR3 DNA reads TGTGCCAGCAGTTACAGCGGTTTGAACACCGGGGAGCTGTTTTTT.

This clonotype was picked up a small number of times. V usage is TRBV5-6 and J usage is TRBJ2-7, with D hard to call. Germline V CDR1 and CDR2: SGHDT, YYEEEE. The CDR3 is made up of 14 amino acids. Trimming shortened V by 0 bases and J by 3 bases, and 10 bases separated the two germline ends. CDR3 region: CASSLGRVNYEQYF. The CDR3, as DNA: TGTGCCAGCAGCTTGGGAAGAGTGAACTACGAGCAGTACTTC.

This clonotype showed up just a few times. The chain employs TRBV12-3 or TRBV12-4 and TRBJ2-7; the D is unclear. CDR3 length: 14 residues. V dropped 6 bases and J dropped 2 bases, with 14 bases sitting between them. CDR3 region: CASSVTPTAYEQYF. The CDR3 region has the DNA TGTGCCAGCAGCGTCACACCCACCGCCTACGAGCAGTACTTC.

J is TRBJ2-6 and V is TRBV6-5; D gene uncertain. Trimming took off 2 bases at V and 3 bases at J, with 8 bases between the two ends. This CDR3 is built from 15 residues. CDR1 is MNHEY, CDR2 SVGAGI, per germline. DNA for the CDR3: TGTGCCAGCAGTTACGGGCGCGGTGGGGCCAACGTCCTGACTTTC. As protein: CASSYGRGGANVLTF.

This clonotype was counted a few times. The chain has TRBV20-1 and TRBJ1-2; 10 bases agree with TRBD1. Looked up from germline, CDR1 is DFQATT and CDR2 is SNEGSKA (reference sequence). This CDR3 comprises 14 residues. The V gene end was trimmed by 6 bases and the J gene end by 6 bases; junction bases not matched to a gene: 10. CDR3 region: CSAIRDRGGDGYTF. The DNA of the CDR3 is TGCAGTGCGATCCGGGACAGGGGAGGAGATGGCTACACCTTC.

The V and J genes are TRBV7-2 and TRBJ2-2, with D perhaps matching TRBD1 (6 bases). Per the germline V gene, CDR1 is SGHTA and CDR2 is FQGNSA. This CDR3 has 14 amino acids. The ends were cut back, 5 bases at V and 5 bases at J, with 12 bases in the middle. CDR3 DNA: TGTGCCAGCAGCCTAGGACAGTGGACCGGGGAGCTGTTTTTT. Its protein is CASSLGQWTGELFF.

V usage is TRBV7-2 and J usage is TRBJ2-1, with 12 positions matching TRBD2. V lost 1 base to trimming and J lost 4 bases; unmatched junction nucleotides: 5. The CDR3 has 17 amino acids. Germline CDR1 is SGHTA and CDR2 is FQGNSA. CDR3 sequence: CASSLGRLAGAYNEQFF. CDR3 DNA sequence: TGTGCCAGCAGCTTAGGAAGACTAGCGGGAGCGTACAATGAGCAGTTCTTC. Using reference TRBV7-2 and TRBJ2-1 for the parts outside the CDR3, the full variable domain is GAGVSQSPSNKVTEKGKDVELRCDPISGHTALYWYRQSLGQGLEFLIYFQGNSAPDKSGLPSDRFSAERTGGSVSTLTIQRTQQEDSAVYLCASSLGRLAGAYNEQFFGPGTRLTVL.

V usage is TRBV5-1 and J usage is TRBJ2-2, with 8 bases fitting TRBD1. Trimming cost V 4 bases and J 4 bases; bases outside gene matches: 9. The CDR3 is 16 residues long. CDR1 is SGHRS, CDR2 YFSETQ, per germline. Written as DNA, the CDR3 is TGCGCCAGCAGCGACCTCGGGACAGGAGGCACCGGGGAGCTGTTTTTT. Encoded protein: CASSDLGTGGTGELFF. Combining the CDR3 with reference TRBV5-1 and TRBJ2-2 gives the whole variable domain KAGVTQTPRYLIKTRGQQVTLSCSPISGHRSVSWYQQTPGQGLQFLFEYFSETQRNKGNFPGRFSGRQFSNSRSEMNVSTLELGDSALYLCASSDLGTGGTGELFFGEGSRLTVL.